The 14 T cell receptor beta chains listed next were all sequenced from one sample in a study of T cells in Graves' hyperthyroidism and ophthalmopathy. RNA transcripts served as the template for amplifying TCR beta CDR3 regions. First-round RT-PCR of the TCR CDR3 relied on the HTBI primer set. TCRdb reprocessed the multiplex PCR reads with MiXCR, giving one entry per CDR3 protein. Of around 290,000 distinct CDR3 sequences listed, about an eighth are singletons. Sequenced: blood. The receptor set was obtained from a middle-aged woman with Graves' hyperthyroidism.

This clonotype was counted only a few times. V gene TRBV19 combines with J gene TRBJ1-2, with a possible D match to TRBD1 (6 bases). The CDR3 has 15 residues. V was pared by 2 bases and J by 5 bases, with 15 bases between. The germline V gene encodes CDR1 LNHDA and CDR2 SQIVND (reference sequence). The CDR3 DNA reads TGTGCCAGTAGTATATCTGCCGGGACACATTATGGCTACACCTTC. Its protein is CASSISAGTHYGYTF. Looking up the rest from reference TRBV19 and TRBJ1-2 gives the full variable domain: DGGITQSPKYLFRKEGQNVTLSCEQNLNHDAMYWYRQDPGQGLRLIYYSQIVNDFQKGDIAEGYSVSREKKESFPLTVTSAQKNPTAFYLCASSISAGTHYGYTFGSGTRLTVV.

In its sample, this clonotype was seen a few times. The chain has TRBV15 and TRBJ2-6; D gene ambiguous. V gave up 1 base and J gave up 0 bases, with 7 bases separating them. Germline assignment: CDR1 LNHNV and CDR2 YYDKDF (reference sequence). The CDR3 is made up of 16 amino acids. The CDR3 coding sequence is TGTGCCACCAGCAGAGGATTTAGCTCTGGGGCCAACGTCCTGACTTTC. As protein: CATSRGFSSGANVLTF.

This clonotype appeared many times. The rearrangement uses TRBV2 and TRBJ2-1; 12 nucleotides line up with TRBD2. Trimming cost V 2 bases and J 8 bases; bases outside gene matches: 4. This CDR3 has 15 amino acids. Germline lookup yields CDR1 SNHLY and CDR2 FYNNEI. The CDR3 bases are TGTGCCAGCAGTGAAACTAGCGGGAGGAGGTATGAGCAGTTCTTC. Amino acids: CASSETSGRRYEQFF.

V gene TRBV28 combines with J gene TRBJ2-5; no clear D. The germline V and J ends were trimmed by 4 bases and 4 bases, with 10 bases remaining between them. Germline values: CDR1 MDHEN, CDR2 SYDVKM. The CDR3 consists of 13 residues. This CDR3 is CASSYPGRETQYF. CDR3 nucleotides: TGTGCCAGCAGTTACCCGGGTAGAGAGACCCAGTACTTC. Full variable domain (rest looked up from reference TRBV28 and TRBJ2-5): DVKVTQSSRYLVKRTGEKVFLECVQDMDHENMFWYRQDPGLGLRLIYFSYDVKMKEKGDIPEGYSVSREKKERFSLILESASTNQTSMYLCASSYPGRETQYFGPGTRLLVL.

This clonotype has a handful of counts. The rearrangement links TRBV7-6 to TRBJ2-5; 11 nucleotides align to TRBD2. Germline-derived CDR1 and CDR2 are SGHVS and FNYEAQ. The CDR3 runs to 18 residues. J lost 4 bases, V lost 0 bases, and 10 bases had no gene match. CDR3 sequence reads: CASSLASGRDYNGETQYF. The CDR3 region has the DNA TGTGCCAGCAGCTTAGCTAGCGGGAGGGATTATAACGGAGAGACCCAGTACTTC.

This clonotype was counted ten times or more. This sequence joins TRBV20-1 and TRBJ2-1, with 7 bases lining up with TRBD1. The V gene end was trimmed by 0 bases and the J gene end by 4 bases; junction bases not matched to a gene: 9. Germline CDR1 is DFQATT and CDR2 is SNEGSKA (reference sequence). The CDR3 length is 16 residues. CDR3 loop: CSARDWMGQNYNEQFF. Here the CDR3 DNA reads TGCAGTGCTAGAGATTGGATGGGACAGAATTACAATGAGCAGTTCTTC.

This clonotype was seen repeatedly, ten times or more. The chain carries TRBV27 and TRBJ1-5, with 8 bases that match TRBD1. Germline V gene lookup returns CDR1 MNHEY and CDR2 SMNVEV (reference sequence). CDR3 length: 15 amino acids. The V and J ends lost 4 bases and 5 bases, in that order; junction bases with no gene match: 7. CDR3 DNA: TGTGCCAGCAGTTCTGGGACAGGAGGGGATCAGCCCCAGCATTTT. Translation gives CASSSGTGGDQPQHF.

Points on this clonotype: Possible read error: a much larger clone is one base away. The J gene is TRBJ1-1, the V gene TRBV6-1; D perhaps matches TRBD1 (6 bases). Germline assignment: CDR1 MNHNS and CDR2 SASEGT. This CDR3 region has 15 residues. Trimming pared 5 bases from V and 4 bases from J, leaving 17 bases between. CDR3 DNA: TGTGCCAGCAGTTGCTCCTCAGGGGACGGCACTGAAGCTTTCTTT. Residues: CASSCSSGDGTEAFF.

The CDR3 DNA follows: TGTGCCAGCAGCTTGAGTAGCGGGAGGAGCACAGATACGCAGTATTTT. It yields the protein CASSLSSGRSTDTQYF. The rearrangement joins TRBV7-6 to TRBJ2-3; 10 nucleotides align to TRBD2. The CDR3 extends over 16 amino acids. Unmatched junction bases numbered 3, after V lost 3 bases and J lost 0 bases. Germline CDR1 is SGHVS and CDR2 is FNYEAQ.

This clonotype was counted at least ten times. This chain links TRBV5-6 with TRBJ1-1; maybe TRBD1 (5 bases). V lost 3 bases to trimming and J lost 3 bases, with 18 bases between them. CDR1 SGHDT and CDR2 YYEEEE come from the germline V gene. The CDR3 sequence is 16 residues long. This CDR3 is CASSWELGGADTEAFF. CDR3 in DNA: TGTGCCAGCAGCTGGGAGCTGGGTGGGGCGGACACTGAAGCTTTCTTT.

This clonotype was seen repeatedly, ten times or more. J is TRBJ1-3 and V is TRBV15, with TRBD1 matching 8 bases. The J segment lost 4 bases and the V segment lost 7 bases, leaving 3 bases of the junction unmatched. Germline V gene sequence: CDR1 LNHNV, CDR2 YYDKDF (reference sequence). The length of the CDR3 is 13 residues. The CDR3 DNA sequence: TGTGCCACCACCCAGGGGGCAGGAAACACCATATATTTT. It translates to CATTQGAGNTIYF.

The rearrangement uses TRBV7-2 and TRBJ2-2, with 9 positions matching TRBD1. Germline V gene lookup returns CDR1 SGHTA and CDR2 FQGNSA. J lost 5 bases, V lost 6 bases, and 7 bases had no gene match. The CDR3 is 15 amino acids. The chain's CDR3 is CASRTGGKVTGELFF. CDR3 coding DNA: TGTGCCAGCAGGACAGGGGGAAAGGTGACCGGGGAGCTGTTTTTT.

This clonotype has a count of ten or more. The genes are TRBV28 and TRBJ2-3; tentatively, D is TRBD2 (7 bases). The length of the CDR3 is 15 residues. The V and J ends lost 2 bases and 1 base respectively, with 10 bases between them. Germline CDR1 is MDHEN and CDR2 is SYDVKM. This CDR3 reads CASSLGGAGTDTQYF. The DNA for the CDR3 is TGTGCCAGCAGTTTAGGGGGGGCAGGCACAGATACGCAGTATTTT.

This chain links TRBV6-5 with TRBJ2-2, with 10 bases identical to TRBD2. Germline CDR1 is MNHEY and CDR2 is SVGAGI. V lost 4 bases and J lost 3; bases outside the gene matches: 2. This CDR3 is built from 15 residues. CDR3 loop: CASSFSGRYTGELFF. The DNA for the CDR3 is TGTGCCAGCAGTTTTAGCGGGAGGTACACCGGGGAGCTGTTTTTT.